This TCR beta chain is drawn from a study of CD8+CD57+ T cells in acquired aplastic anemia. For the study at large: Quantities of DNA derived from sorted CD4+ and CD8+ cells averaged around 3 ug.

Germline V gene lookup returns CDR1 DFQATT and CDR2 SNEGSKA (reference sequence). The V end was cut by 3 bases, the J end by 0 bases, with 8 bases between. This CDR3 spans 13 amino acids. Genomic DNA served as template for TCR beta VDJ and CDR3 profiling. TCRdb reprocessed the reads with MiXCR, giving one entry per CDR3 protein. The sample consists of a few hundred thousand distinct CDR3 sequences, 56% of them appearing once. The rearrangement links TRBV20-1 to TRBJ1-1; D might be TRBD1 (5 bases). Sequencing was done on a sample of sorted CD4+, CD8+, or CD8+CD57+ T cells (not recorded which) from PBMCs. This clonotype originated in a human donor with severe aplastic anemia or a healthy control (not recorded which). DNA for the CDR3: TGCAGTGCTAGGGGGGGAATGAACACTGAAGCTTTCTTT. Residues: CSARGGMNTEAFF.